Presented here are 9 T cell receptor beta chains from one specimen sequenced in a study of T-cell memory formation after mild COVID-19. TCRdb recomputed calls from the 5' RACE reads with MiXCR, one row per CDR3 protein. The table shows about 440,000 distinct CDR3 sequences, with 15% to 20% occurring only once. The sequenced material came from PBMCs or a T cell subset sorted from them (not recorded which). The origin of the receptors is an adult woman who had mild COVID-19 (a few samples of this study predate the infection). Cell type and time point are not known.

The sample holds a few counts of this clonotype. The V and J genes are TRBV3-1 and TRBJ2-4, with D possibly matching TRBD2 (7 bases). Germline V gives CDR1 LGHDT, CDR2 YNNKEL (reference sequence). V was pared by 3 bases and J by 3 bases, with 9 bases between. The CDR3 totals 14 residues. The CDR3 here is CASSQRGGKNIQYF. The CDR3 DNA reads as TGTGCCAGCAGCCAGAGGGGGGGCAAAAACATTCAGTACTTC.

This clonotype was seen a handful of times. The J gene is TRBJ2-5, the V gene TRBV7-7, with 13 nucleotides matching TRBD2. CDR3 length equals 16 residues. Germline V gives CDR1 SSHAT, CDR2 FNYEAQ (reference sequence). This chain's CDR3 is CATRGLAGRTEETQYF. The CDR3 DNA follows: TGTGCTACTAGGGGACTAGCGGGACGGACCGAAGAGACCCAGTACTTC.

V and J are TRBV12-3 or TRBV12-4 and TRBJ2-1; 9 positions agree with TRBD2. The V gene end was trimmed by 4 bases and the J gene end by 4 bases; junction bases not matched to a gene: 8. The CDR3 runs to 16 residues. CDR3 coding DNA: TGTGCCAGCAGTTCCGCTACTAGCGGGCCTTACAATGAGCAGTTCTTC. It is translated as CASSSATSGPYNEQFF.

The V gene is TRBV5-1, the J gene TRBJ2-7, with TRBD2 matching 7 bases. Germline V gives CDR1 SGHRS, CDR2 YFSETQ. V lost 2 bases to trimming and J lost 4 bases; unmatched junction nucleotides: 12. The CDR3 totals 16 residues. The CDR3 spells CASSFIRTSVPYEQYF. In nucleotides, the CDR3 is TGCGCCAGCAGCTTCATCAGAACTAGCGTTCCGTACGAGCAGTACTTC.

CDR3 sequence reads: CASTKGAAYEQYF. In nucleotides, the CDR3 is TGTGCCAGTACCAAAGGCGCCGCCTACGAGCAGTACTTC. V usage is TRBV19 and J usage is TRBJ2-7; D is undetermined. Germline assignment: CDR1 LNHDA and CDR2 SQIVND (reference sequence). The CDR3 sequence is 13 residues long. V was clipped by 7 bases and J by 2 bases, with 12 bases between them. Looking up the rest from reference TRBV19 and TRBJ2-7 gives the full variable domain: DGGITQSPKYLFRKEGQNVTLSCEQNLNHDAMYWYRQDPGQGLRLIYYSQIVNDFQKGDIAEGYSVSREKKESFPLTVTSAQKNPTAFYLCASTKGAAYEQYFGPGTRLTVT.

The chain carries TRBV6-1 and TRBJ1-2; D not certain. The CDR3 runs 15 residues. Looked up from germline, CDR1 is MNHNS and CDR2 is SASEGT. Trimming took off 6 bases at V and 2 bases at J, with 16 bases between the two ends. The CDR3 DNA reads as TGTGCCAGCAGCGAGACACCTCGGATAAACTATGGCTACACCTTC. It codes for CASSETPRINYGYTF.

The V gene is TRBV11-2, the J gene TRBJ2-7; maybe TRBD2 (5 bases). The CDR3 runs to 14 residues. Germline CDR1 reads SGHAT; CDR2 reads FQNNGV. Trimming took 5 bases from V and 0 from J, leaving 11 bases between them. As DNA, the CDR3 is TGTGCCAGCAGCGCCGGCGGACTCTCCTACGAGCAGTACTTC. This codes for CASSAGGLSYEQYF.

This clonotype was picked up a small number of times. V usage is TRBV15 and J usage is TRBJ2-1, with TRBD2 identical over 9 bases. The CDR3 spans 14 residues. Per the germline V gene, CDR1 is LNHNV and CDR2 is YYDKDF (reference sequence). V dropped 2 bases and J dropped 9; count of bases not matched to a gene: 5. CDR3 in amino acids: CATSRLSGSVEQFF. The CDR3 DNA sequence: TGTGCCACCAGCAGACTTAGCGGGAGTGTTGAGCAGTTCTTC.

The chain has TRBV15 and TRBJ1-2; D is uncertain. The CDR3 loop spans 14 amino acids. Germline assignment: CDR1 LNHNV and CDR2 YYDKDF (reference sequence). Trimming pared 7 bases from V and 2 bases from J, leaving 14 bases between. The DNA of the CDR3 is TGTGCCACCACCCGAGAAGGGCGGAACTATGGCTACACCTTC. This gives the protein CATTREGRNYGYTF.